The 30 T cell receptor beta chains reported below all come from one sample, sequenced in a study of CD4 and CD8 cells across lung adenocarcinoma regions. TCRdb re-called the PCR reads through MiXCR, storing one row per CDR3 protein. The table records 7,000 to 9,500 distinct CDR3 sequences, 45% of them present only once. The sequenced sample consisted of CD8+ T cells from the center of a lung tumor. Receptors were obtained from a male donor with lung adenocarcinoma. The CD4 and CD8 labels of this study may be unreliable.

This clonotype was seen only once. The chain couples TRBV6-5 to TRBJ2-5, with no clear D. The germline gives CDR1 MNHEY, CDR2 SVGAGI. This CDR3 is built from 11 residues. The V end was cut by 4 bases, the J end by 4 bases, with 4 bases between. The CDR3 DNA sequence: TGTGCCAGCAGTTCCCCAGAGACCCAGTACTTC. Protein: CASSSPETQYF.

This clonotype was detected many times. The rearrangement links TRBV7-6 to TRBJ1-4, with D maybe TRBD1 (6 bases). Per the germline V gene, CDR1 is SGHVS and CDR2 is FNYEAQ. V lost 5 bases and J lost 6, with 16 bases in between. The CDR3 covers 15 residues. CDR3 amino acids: CASSAGARADEKLFF. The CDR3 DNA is TGTGCCAGCAGCGCAGGGGCCAGGGCCGATGAAAAACTGTTTTTT.

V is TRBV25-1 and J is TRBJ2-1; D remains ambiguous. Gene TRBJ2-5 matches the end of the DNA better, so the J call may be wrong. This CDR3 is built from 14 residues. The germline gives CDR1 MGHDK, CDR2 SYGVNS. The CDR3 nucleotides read TGTGCCAGCAGTGGAAAGGTTTGGCGAGAGACCCAGTACTTC. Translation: CASSGKVWRETQYF.

The CDR3 DNA sequence: TGTGCCAGCAGCTTAGTCGCGGGCACACCCGATTTCTACGAGCAGTACTTC. It translates to CASSLVAGTPDFYEQYF. The V gene is TRBV7-2, the J gene TRBJ2-1; D may be TRBD2 (5 bases). The end of the DNA aligns better with TRBJ2-7, so the J call may be wrong. The CDR3 totals 17 residues. Germline assignment: CDR1 SGHTA and CDR2 FQGNSA.

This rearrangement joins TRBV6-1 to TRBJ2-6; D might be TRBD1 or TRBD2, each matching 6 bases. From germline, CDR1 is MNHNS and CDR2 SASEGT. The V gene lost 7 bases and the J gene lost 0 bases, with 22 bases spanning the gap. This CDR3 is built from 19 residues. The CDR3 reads CASTVTRGGAFSGANVLTF. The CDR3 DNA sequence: TGTGCCAGCACCGTCACCAGGGGCGGGGCCTTCTCTGGGGCCAACGTCCTGACTTTC.

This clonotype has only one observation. CDR3 in amino acids: CASSPVPDTQYF. The CDR3 region has the DNA TGTGCCAGCTCCCCCGTGCCAGATACGCAGTATTTT. This chain connects TRBV18 to TRBJ2-3; D is ambiguous. This CDR3 is built from 12 residues. V shed 6 bases and J shed 4 bases, with 8 bases lying between them. Germline V gene lookup returns CDR1 KGHSH and CDR2 LQKENI.

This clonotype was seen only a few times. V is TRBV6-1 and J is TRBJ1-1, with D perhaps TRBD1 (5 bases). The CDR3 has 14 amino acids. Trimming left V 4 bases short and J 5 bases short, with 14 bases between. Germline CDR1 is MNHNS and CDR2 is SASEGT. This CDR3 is CASSVTQGGTEAFF. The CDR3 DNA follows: TGTGCCAGCAGTGTTACCCAGGGAGGAACTGAAGCTTTCTTT.

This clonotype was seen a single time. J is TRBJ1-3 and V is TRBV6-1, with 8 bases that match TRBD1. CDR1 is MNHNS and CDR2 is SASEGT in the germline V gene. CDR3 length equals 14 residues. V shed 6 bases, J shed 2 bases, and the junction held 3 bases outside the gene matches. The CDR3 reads CASRGQGAGNTIYF. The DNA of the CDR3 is TGTGCCAGCAGAGGACAGGGAGCTGGAAACACCATATATTTT.

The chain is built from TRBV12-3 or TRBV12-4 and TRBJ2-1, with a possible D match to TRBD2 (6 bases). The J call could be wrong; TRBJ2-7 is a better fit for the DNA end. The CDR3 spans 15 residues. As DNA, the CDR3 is TGTGCCAGCAGGGGATGGGACGGGGGAGGATACGAGCAGTACTTC. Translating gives CASRGWDGGGYEQYF.

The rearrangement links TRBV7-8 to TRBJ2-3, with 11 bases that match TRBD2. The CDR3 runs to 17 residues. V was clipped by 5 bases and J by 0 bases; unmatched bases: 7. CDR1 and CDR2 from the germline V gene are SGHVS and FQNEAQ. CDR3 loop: CASSPGTSGTSTDTQYF. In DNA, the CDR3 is TGTGCCAGCAGCCCAGGGACTAGCGGAACTAGCACAGATACGCAGTATTTT.

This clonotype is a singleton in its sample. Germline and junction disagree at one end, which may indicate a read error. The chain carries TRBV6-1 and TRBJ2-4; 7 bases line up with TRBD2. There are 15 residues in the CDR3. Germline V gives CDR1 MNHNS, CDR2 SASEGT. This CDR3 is CASRRAGSAKDIQYF. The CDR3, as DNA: TGTGCCAGCAGGCGAGCGGGATCAGCCAAAGACATTCAGTACTTC.

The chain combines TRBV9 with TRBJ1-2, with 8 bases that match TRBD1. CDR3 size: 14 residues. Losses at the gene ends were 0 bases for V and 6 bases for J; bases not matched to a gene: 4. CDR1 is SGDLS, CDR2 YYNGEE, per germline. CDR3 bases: TGTGCCAGCAGCGTAGCACTGACAGGGGATGGCTACACCTTC. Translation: CASSVALTGDGYTF.

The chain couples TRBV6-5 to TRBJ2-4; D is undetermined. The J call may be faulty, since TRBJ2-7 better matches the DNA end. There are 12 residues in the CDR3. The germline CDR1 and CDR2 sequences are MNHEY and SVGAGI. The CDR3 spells CASRLDLIEQYF. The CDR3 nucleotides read TGTGCCAGCAGACTCGACCTCATCGAGCAGTACTTC.

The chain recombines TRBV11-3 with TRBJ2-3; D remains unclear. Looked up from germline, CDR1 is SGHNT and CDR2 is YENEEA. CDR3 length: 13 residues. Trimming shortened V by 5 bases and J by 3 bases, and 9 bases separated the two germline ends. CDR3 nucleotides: TGTGCCAGCAGCCTCGTAGTGACAGATACGCAGTATTTT. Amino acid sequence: CASSLVVTDTQYF.

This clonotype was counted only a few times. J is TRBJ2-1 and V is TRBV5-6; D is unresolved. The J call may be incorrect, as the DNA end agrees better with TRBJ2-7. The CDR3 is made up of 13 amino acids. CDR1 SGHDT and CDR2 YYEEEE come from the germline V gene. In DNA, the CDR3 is TGTGCCAGCAGCTTACCTCCCCTGGACGAGCAGTACTTC. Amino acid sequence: CASSLPPLDEQYF.

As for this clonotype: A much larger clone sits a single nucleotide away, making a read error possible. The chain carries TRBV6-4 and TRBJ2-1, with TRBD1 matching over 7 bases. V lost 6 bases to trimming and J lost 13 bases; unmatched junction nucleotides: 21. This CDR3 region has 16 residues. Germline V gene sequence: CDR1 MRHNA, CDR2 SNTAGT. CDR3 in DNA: TGTGCCAGCAGCAAAACAGGGGCGCTGGGCCAAGAGACCCAGTTCTTC. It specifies CASSKTGALGQETQFF.

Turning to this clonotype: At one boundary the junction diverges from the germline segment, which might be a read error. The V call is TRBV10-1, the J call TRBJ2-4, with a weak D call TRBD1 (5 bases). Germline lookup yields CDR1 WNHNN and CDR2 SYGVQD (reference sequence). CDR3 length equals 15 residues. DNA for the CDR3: TGCGGCCGCTTGCTGGGGCTGAGAGCCAAAAATATGCAGTATTTC. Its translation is CGRLLGLRAKNMQYF.

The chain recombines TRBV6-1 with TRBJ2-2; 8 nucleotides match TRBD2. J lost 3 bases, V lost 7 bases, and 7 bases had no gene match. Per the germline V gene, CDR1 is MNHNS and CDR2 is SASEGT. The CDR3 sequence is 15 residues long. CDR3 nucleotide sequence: TGTGCCAGCATTCAGCGGGAGAGGTACACCGGGGAGCTGTTTTTT. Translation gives CASIQRERYTGELFF.

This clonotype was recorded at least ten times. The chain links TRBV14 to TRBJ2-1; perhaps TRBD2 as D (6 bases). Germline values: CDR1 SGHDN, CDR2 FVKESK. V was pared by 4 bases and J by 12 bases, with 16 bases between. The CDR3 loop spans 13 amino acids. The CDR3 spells CASSLAETWGQFF. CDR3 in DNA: TGTGCCAGCAGCCTAGCGGAAACCTGGGGGCAGTTCTTC.

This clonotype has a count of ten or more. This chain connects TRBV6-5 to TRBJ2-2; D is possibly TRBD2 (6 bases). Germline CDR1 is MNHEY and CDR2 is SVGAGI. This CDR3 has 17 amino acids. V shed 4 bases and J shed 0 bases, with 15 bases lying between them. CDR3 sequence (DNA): TGTGCCAGCAGTTTCCCCCCCGCGGGATCGAACACCGGGGAGCTGTTTTTT. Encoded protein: CASSFPPAGSNTGELFF.

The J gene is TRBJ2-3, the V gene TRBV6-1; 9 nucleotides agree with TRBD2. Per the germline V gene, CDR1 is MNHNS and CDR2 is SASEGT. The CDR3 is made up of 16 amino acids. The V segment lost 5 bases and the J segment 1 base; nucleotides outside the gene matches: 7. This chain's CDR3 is CASSPLASGGTDTQYF. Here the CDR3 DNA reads TGTGCCAGCAGTCCACTAGCTAGCGGGGGCACAGATACGCAGTATTTT.

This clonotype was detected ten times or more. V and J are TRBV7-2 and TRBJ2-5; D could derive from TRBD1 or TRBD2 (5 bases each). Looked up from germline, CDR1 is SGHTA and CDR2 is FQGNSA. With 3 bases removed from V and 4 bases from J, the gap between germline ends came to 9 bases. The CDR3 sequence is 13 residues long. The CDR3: CASSLRDRETQYF. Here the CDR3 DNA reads TGTGCCAGCAGCTTGAGGGACCGAGAGACCCAGTACTTC.

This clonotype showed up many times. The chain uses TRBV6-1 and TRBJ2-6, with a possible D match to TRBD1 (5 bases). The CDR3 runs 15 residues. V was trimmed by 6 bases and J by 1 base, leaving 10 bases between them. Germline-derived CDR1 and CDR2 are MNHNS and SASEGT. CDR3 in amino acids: CASRAQVSGANVLTF. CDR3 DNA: TGTGCCAGCAGAGCACAGGTTTCTGGGGCCAACGTCCTGACTTTC.

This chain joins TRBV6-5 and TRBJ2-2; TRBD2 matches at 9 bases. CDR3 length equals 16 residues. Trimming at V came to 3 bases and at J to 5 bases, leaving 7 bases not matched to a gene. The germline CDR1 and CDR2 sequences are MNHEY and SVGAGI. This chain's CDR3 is CASSYQLAGFTGELFF. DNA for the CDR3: TGTGCCAGCAGTTATCAGCTAGCGGGATTTACCGGGGAGCTGTTTTTT.

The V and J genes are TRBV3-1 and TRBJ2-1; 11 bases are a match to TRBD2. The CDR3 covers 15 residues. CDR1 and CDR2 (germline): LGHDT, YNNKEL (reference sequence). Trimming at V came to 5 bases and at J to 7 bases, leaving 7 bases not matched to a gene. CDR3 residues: CASSKGLADINEQFF. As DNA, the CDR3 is TGTGCCAGCAGCAAGGGACTAGCGGATATTAATGAGCAGTTCTTC.

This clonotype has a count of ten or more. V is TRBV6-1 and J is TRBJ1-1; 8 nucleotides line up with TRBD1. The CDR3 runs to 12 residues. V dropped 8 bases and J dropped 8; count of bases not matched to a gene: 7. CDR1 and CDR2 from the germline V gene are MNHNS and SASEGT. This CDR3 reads CASQSTGGEAFF. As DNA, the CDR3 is TGTGCCAGCCAGAGTACAGGGGGAGAAGCTTTCTTT.

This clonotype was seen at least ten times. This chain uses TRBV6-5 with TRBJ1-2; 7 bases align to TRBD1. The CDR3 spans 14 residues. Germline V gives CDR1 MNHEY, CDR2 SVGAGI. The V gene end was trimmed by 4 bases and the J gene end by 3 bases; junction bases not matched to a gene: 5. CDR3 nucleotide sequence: TGTGCCAGCAGTTCCGCCGGGACAGACTATGGCTACACCTTC. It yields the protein CASSSAGTDYGYTF.

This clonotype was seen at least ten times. In DNA, the CDR3 is TGTGCCAGCAACAGGGGGGGGGAGGGCAATGAGCAGTTCTTC. Amino acid sequence: CASNRGGEGNEQFF. This chain uses TRBV6-1 with TRBJ2-1; maybe TRBD1 (8 bases). CDR1 is MNHNS and CDR2 is SASEGT in the germline V gene. Between the trimmed V and J ends, which lost 7 bases and 6 bases, there was a span of 16 bases. This CDR3 region has 14 residues.

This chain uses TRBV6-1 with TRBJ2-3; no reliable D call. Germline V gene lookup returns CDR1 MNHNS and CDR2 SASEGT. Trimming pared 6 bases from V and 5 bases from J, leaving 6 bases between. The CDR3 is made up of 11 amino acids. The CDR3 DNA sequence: TGTGCCAGCAGAGACCGAGATACGCAGTATTTT. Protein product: CASRDRDTQYF.

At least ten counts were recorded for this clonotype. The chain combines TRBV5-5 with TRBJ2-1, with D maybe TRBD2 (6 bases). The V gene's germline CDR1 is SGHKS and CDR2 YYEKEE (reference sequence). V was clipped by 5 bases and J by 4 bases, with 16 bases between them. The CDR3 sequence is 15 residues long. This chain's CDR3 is CASSEGGRMYNEQFF. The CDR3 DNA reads TGTGCCAGCAGTGAAGGAGGGCGCATGTACAATGAGCAGTTCTTC.